The source of this T cell receptor (beta chain) is a study of beta chain features in type 1 diabetes. General study points: Moderate but significant shortening of TCRB CDR3s was recorded in all four CD4+ subsets from Type 1 diabetes patients. For patients, the naive, central memory and Treg TCRB repertoires appeared more alike than for healthy donors. Any HLA effect on TCRB rearrangement was left unresolved by small sub-analyses.

After removal of 6 bases from V and 0 bases from J, the junction contained 9 bases not matched to a gene. This CDR3 is built from 15 residues. Germline CDR1 reads SQVTM; CDR2 reads ANQGSEA. This clone was observed a few times. Its antigen is not known. Based on CD45RO/CCR7/CD25/CD127/CD95/CD27, CD4+ regulatory, stem cell-like memory, naive and central memory cells were sorted. The isolated RNA, all of it, was reverse transcribed, so expressed TCRB transcripts were what got sequenced. TCRdb keeps only in-frame clones here, not all; method: immunoSEQ multiplex PCR. The table lists a few hundred thousand clones, around 20% of them singletons.

The receptor was derived from a woman aged 40 to 50 with type 1 diabetes. The sample comprised naive CD4+ T cells from blood. The rearrangement links TRBV29-1 to TRBJ2-7; 9 bases align to TRBD1. The CDR3 coding sequence is TGCAGCGTGACAGGGACAGGGACCAGCTCCTACGAGCAGTACTTC. The encoded protein is CSVTGTGTSSYEQYF.